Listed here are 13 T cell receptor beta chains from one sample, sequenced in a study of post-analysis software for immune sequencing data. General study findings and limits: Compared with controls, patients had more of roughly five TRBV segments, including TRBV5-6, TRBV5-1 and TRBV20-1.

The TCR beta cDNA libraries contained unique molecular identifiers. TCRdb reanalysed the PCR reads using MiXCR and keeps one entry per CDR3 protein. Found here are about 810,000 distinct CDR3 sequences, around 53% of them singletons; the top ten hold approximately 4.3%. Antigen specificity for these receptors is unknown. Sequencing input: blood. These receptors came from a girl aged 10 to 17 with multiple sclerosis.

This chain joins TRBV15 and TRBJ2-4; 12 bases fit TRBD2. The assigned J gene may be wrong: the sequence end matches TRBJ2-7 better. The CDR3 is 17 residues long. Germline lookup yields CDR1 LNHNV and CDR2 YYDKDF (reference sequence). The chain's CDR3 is CATSRGKGLAGPYEQYF. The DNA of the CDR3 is TGTGCCACCAGCAGAGGGAAAGGACTAGCGGGACCCTACGAGCAGTACTTC.

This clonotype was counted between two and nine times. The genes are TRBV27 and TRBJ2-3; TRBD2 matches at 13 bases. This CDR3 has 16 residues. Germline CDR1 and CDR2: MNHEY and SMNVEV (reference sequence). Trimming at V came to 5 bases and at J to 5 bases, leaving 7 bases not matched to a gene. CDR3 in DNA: TGTGCCAGCAGTCCCGGACTAGCGGGGGACGGAGATACGCAGTATTTT. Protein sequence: CASSPGLAGDGDTQYF.

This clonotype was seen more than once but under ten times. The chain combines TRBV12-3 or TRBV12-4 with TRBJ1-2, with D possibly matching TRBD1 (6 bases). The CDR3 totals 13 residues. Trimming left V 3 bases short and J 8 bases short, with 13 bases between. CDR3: CASSLGADSGYTF. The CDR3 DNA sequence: TGTGCCAGCAGTTTGGGGGCGGACTCGGGCTACACCTTC.

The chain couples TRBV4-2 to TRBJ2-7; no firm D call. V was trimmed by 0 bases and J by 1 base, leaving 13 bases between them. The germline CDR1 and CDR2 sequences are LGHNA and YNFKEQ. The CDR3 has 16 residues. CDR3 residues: CASSQDAPFDSYEQYF. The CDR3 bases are TGTGCCAGCAGCCAAGATGCCCCCTTTGATTCCTACGAGCAGTACTTC.

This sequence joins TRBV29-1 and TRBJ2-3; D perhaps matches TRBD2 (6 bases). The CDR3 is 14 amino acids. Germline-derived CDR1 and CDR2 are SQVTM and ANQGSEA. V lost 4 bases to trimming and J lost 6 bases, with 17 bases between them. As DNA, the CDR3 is TGCAGCGTTGCGGGACTTCTCCGGGGGGATACGCAGTATTTT. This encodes CSVAGLLRGDTQYF.

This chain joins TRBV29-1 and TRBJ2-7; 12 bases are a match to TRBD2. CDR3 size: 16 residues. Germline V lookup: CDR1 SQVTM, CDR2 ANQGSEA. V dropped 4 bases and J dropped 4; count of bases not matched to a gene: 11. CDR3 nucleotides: TGCAGCGTTGTATTTTTACTAGCGGGGGGATTATACGAGCAGTACTTC. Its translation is CSVVFLLAGGLYEQYF.

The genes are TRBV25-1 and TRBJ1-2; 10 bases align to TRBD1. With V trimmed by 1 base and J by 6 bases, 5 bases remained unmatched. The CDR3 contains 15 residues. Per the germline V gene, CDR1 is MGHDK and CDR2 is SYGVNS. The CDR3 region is CASSELTGGADGYTF. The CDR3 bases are TGTGCCAGCAGTGAATTGACAGGGGGCGCCGATGGCTACACCTTC.

The CDR3 loop is CAISEASDPYEQYF. For the CDR3, the DNA is TGTGCCATCAGTGAGGCTAGCGACCCCTACGAGCAGTACTTC. The V and J genes are TRBV10-3 and TRBJ2-7; a possible D gene is TRBD2 (6 bases). The V gene lost 2 bases and the J gene lost 2 bases, with 10 bases spanning the gap. This CDR3 is 14 amino acids long. Germline V gene lookup returns CDR1 ENHRY and CDR2 SYGVKD.

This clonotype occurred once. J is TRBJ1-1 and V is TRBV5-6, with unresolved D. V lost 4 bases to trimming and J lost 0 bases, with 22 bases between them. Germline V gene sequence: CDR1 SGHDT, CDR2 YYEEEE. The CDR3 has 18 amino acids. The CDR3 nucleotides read TGTGCCAGCAGCGGGGTGGCGGGCAGAACCGTCTTGAACACTGAAGCTTTCTTT. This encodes CASSGVAGRTVLNTEAFF.

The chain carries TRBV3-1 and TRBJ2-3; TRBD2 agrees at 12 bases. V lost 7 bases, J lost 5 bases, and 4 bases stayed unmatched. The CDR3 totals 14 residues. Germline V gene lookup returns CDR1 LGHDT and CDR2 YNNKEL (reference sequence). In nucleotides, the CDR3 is TGTGCCAGCACCACTAGCGGGGGGATAGATACGCAGTATTTT. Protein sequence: CASTTSGGIDTQYF.

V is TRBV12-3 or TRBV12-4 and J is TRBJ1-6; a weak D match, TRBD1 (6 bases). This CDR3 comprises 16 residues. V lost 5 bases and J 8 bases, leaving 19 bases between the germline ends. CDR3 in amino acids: CASSVDSSGGYSPLHF. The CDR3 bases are TGTGCCAGCAGTGTGGACAGCTCCGGGGGTTATTCACCCCTCCACTTT.

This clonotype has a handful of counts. The CDR3 DNA reads as TGCAGCGTTCGGACGGGAGCGCCGGGAGAGACCCAGTACTTC. Encoded protein: CSVRTGAPGETQYF. The genes are TRBV29-1 and TRBJ2-5; maybe TRBD2 (6 bases). CDR3 length: 14 amino acids. Trimming took off 5 bases at V and 4 bases at J, with 17 bases between the two ends. The germline gives CDR1 SQVTM, CDR2 ANQGSEA.

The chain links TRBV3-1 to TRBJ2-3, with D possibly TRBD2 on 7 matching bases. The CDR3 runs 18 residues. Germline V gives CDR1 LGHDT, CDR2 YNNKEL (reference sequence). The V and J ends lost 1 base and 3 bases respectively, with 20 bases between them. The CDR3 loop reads CASSQGDGGGPETDTQYF. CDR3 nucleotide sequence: TGTGCCAGCAGCCAAGGTGATGGGGGGGGCCCTGAGACAGATACGCAGTATTTT.